This T cell receptor beta chain came from a study of blood T cells in healthy people across ages. In germline, CDR1 is GTSNPN, CDR2 SVGIG (reference sequence). The CDR3 loop spans 13 amino acids. V was clipped by 4 bases and J by 3 bases; unmatched bases: 3. Study-wide findings and caveats: With donor CMV status unknown, expanded clonotype changes were possibly confounded.

This clonotype occurred a few times. What it binds is unknown. Primed by a sample-barcoded 5' primer and a J-beta primer mix, a second PCR proceeded for about 7 to 12 cycles. TCRdb reprocessed the 5' RACE reads with MiXCR, giving one entry per CDR3 protein. The top ten clones hold around 8% of a sample with more than 1.4 million distinct CDR3 sequences, about 40% of them seen once. The sequence was collected from a woman younger than 30 in good health. Source material: blood. J is TRBJ1-5 and V is TRBV30; 7 nucleotides line up with TRBD1. For the CDR3, the DNA is TGTGCCTGGAACAGGGGCCCCAATCAGCCCCAGCATTTT. Amino acids: CAWNRGPNQPQHF.